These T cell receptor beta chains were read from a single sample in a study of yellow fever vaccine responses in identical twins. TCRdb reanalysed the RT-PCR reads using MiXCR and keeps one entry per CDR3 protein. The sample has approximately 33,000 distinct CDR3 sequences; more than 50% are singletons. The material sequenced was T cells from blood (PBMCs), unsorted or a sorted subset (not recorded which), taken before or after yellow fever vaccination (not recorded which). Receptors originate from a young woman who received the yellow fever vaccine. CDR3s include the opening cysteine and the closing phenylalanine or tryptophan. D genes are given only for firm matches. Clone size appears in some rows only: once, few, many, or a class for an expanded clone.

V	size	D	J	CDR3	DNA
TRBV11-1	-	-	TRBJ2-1	CASSMDTYNEQFF	TGTGCCAGCAGCATGGACACGTACAATGAGCAGTTCTTC
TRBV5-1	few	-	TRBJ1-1	CASSLDRTNTEAFF	TGCGCCAGCAGCTTGGACAGAACGAACACTGAAGCTTTCTTT
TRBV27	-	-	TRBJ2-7	CASSLSRGLGEQYF	TGTGCCAGCAGTTTAAGTAGGGGGTTGGGCGAGCAGTACTTC
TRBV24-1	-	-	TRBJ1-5	CATSDVGYQPQHF	TGTGCCACCAGTGATGTGGGGTATCAGCCCCAGCATTTT
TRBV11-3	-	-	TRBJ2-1	CASSLPPYNEQFF	TGTGCCAGCAGCTTACCCCCCTACAATGAGCAGTTCTTC
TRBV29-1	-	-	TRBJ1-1	CSVGGGNMNTEAFF	TGCAGCGTCGGAGGTGGTAACATGAACACTGAAGCTTTCTTT
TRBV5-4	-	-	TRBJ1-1	CASSLGVGDTEAFF	TGTGCCAGCAGCTTAGGGGTAGGGGACACTGAAGCTTTCTTT
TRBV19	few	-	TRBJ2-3	CASSIPISSTDTQYF	TGTGCCAGTAGTATCCCTATATCTAGCACAGATACGCAGTATTTT
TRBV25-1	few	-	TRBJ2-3	CASSFGTSTDTQYF	TGTGCCAGCAGTTTCGGGACCAGCACAGATACGCAGTATTTT
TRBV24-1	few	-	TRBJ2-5	CATSDQEGGRETQYF	TGTGCCACCAGTGACCAAGAGGGGGGGAGAGAGACCCAGTACTTC
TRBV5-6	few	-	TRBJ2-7	CASSWGLGEQQYF	TGTGCCAGCAGCTGGGGCCTAGGGGAACAGCAGTACTTC
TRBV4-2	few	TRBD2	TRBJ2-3	CASSPGLAGLDTQYF	TGTGCCAGCAGTCCCGGACTAGCTGGGTTAGATACGCAGTATTTT
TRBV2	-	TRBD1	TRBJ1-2	CASSLQQGAGGYTF	TGTGCCAGCAGTCTTCAACAGGGGGCGGGTGGCTACACCTTC
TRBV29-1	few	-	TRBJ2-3	CSVARGSTDTQYF	TGCAGCGTTGCGCGGGGAAGCACAGATACGCAGTATTTT
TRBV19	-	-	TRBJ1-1	CASSIGIAEAFF	TGTGCCAGTAGTATCGGGATCGCTGAAGCTTTCTTT
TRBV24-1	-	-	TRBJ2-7	CATSGGGQSYEQYF	TGTGCCACCAGTGGGGGGGGACAATCCTACGAGCAGTACTTC
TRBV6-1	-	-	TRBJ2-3	CASRPGLTSTDTQYF	TGTGCCAGCAGACCCGGACTCACTAGCACAGATACGCAGTATTTT
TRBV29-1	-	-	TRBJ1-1	CSVVVRAVTEAFF	TGCAGCGTTGTAGTCAGGGCGGTCACTGAAGCTTTCTTT
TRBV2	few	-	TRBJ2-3	CASSESVELGTQYF	TGTGCCAGCAGTGAATCGGTAGAGCTCGGGACGCAGTATTTT
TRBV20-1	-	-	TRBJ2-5	CSARRGSPKETQYF	TGCAGTGCGCGCAGGGGTTCTCCAAAAGAGACCCAGTACTTC
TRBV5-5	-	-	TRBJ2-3	CASSFWQPTDTQYF	TGTGCCAGCAGCTTCTGGCAACCCACAGATACGCAGTATTTT
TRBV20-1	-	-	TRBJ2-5	CSASLGASEETQYF	TGCAGTGCTAGCCTTGGGGCCAGCGAAGAGACCCAGTACTTC
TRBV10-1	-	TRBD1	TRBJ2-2	CASSPGQGNTGELFF	TGCGCCAGCAGTCCGGGACAGGGGAACACCGGGGAGCTGTTTTTT
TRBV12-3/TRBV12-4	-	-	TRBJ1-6	CASKNGRSSYNSPLHF	TGTGCCAGCAAAAATGGGAGGAGCTCCTATAATTCACCCCTCCACTTT
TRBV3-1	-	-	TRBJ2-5	CASSQEAAYQETQYF	TGTGCCAGCAGCCAAGAAGCGGCCTACCAAGAGACCCAGTACTTC
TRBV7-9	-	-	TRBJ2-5	CASSLAGGETQYF	TGTGCCAGCAGCTTAGCGGGGGGTGAGACCCAGTACTTC
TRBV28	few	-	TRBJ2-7	CASMFVRAGTTYEQYF	TGTGCCAGCATGTTTGTAAGGGCGGGTACGACCTACGAGCAGTACTTC
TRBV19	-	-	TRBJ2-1	CASRRFTTSYNEQFF	TGTGCCAGTAGGAGATTCACTACCTCCTACAATGAGCAGTTCTTC
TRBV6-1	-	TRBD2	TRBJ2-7	CASRGLAASYEQYF	TGTGCCAGCAGAGGACTAGCGGCTTCCTACGAGCAGTACTTC
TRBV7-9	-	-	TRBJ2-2	CASSLGQANTGELFF	TGTGCCAGCAGCTTAGGACAAGCGAACACCGGGGAGCTGTTTTTT
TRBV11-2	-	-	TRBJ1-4	CASSLQFGEKLFF	TGTGCCAGCAGCTTACAATTTGGAGAAAAACTGTTTTTT
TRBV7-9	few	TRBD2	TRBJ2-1	CASSAREVGYNEQFF	TGTGCCAGCAGCGCACGGGAGGTGGGATACAATGAGCAGTTCTTC
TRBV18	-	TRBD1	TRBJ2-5	CASSPPGQQETQYF	TGTGCCAGCTCACCGCCGGGACAGCAAGAGACCCAGTACTTC
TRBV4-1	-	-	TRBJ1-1	CASSQDEGAGFEAFF	TGCGCCAGCAGCCAAGATGAAGGAGCAGGGTTTGAAGCTTTCTTT
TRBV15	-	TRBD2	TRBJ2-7	CATSRVASGMGSEQYF	TGTGCCACCAGCAGAGTGGCTAGCGGGATGGGGAGTGAGCAGTACTTC
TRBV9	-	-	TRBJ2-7	CASSVEGQDYYEQYF	TGTGCCAGCAGCGTGGAAGGACAGGACTACTACGAGCAGTACTTC
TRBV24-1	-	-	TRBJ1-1	CATLTGARTEAFF	TGTGCCACCTTAACGGGGGCTAGGACTGAAGCTTTCTTT
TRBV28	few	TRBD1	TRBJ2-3	CASSRPRDRETDTQYF	TGTGCCAGCAGCCGCCCAAGGGACAGGGAAACAGATACGCAGTATTTT
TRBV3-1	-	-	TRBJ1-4	CASSQLGATNEKLFF	TGTGCCAGCAGCCAGTTAGGTGCAACTAATGAAAAACTGTTTTTT
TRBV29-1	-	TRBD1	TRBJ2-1	CSVRQGPAVSEQFF	TGCAGCGTCCGACAGGGCCCAGCTGTCAGTGAGCAGTTCTTC
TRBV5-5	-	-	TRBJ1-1	CASSNTGNTEAFF	TGTGCCAGCAGCAACACAGGGAACACTGAAGCTTTCTTT
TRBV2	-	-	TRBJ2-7	CASNRPGYEQYF	TGTGCCAGCAATCGACCGGGTTACGAGCAGTACTTC
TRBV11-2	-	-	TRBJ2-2	CASSLHTGELFF	TGTGCCAGCAGCTTACACACCGGGGAGCTGTTTTTT